The source of this T cell receptor (beta chain) is a study of T cell responses to AZD1222 COVID-19 vaccine. Findings of the study overall: Repertoires were obtained only post-peak T cell response.

Assay: immunoSEQ multiplex PCR; the TCRdb copy retains only in-frame clones and omits some. Of 95,000 to 100,000 clones in the sample, roughly 90% were seen once. Per the germline V gene, CDR1 is MNHEY and CDR2 is SMNVEV (reference sequence). The CDR3 covers 13 residues. V was trimmed by 1 base and J by 4 bases, leaving 7 bases between them. In the case of this clone: Its antigen is not identified.

The genes are TRBV27 and TRBJ1-2; tentatively, D is TRBD1 (6 bases). The source material was peripheral blood, sampled on day 0 of AZD1222 vaccination. The clonotype was recovered from an adult in good health. CDR3 sequence: CASSLWGPYGYTF. CDR3 bases: TGTGCCAGCAGTTTATGGGGGCCCTATGGCTACACCTTC.